What follows are 20 T cell receptor beta chains derived from one specimen sequenced in a study of cytomegalovirus exposure and HLA in healthy donors. The PCR was carried out with 60 Vbeta primers and 13 Jbeta primers. Generated by immunoSEQ multiplex PCR, the TCRdb table keeps only in-frame clones and is missing some. The top ten clones hold less than 3.5% of a sample with hundreds of thousands of clones, around 80% of them seen once. Sequenced: PBMCs. Receptor source: a woman aged 55-69 years in good health and CMV-seropositive.

There are a few counts of this clone. The DNA of the CDR3 is TGTGCCAGCAGTGACTCCTTTGGACAGGTCTTCACAGATACGCAGTATTTT. This translates into CASSDSFGQVFTDTQYF. The J gene is TRBJ2-3, the V gene TRBV6-4, with 7 bases aligning to TRBD1. The CDR3 is 17 residues long. Trimming removed 0 bases from V and 2 bases from J; junction bases left unmatched: 8. The germline CDR1 and CDR2 sequences are MRHNA and SNTAGT.

The gene calls are TRBV28 and TRBJ1-1, with D tentatively TRBD1 (6 bases). This CDR3 contains 15 residues. V was shortened by 6 bases and J by 4 bases, with 18 bases between the two germline ends. CDR1 is MDHEN and CDR2 is SYDVKM in the germline V gene. The CDR3 sequence: CASSFLGGAGTEAFF. In DNA, the CDR3 is TGTGCCAGCAGCTTTCTAGGGGGGGCGGGCACTGAAGCTTTCTTT.

DNA of the CDR3: TGTGCCAGCAGCCCCCTGTCTGGGGCCAACGTCCTGACTTTC. Amino acids: CASSPLSGANVLTF. The genes are TRBV11-2 and TRBJ2-6; no definite D call. Germline assignment: CDR1 SGHAT and CDR2 FQNNGV. The CDR3 has 14 residues. V lost 5 bases, J lost 1 base, and 6 bases lay in between.

V and J are TRBV5-1 and TRBJ2-1; 9 bases match TRBD1. Germline V gene sequence: CDR1 SGHRS, CDR2 YFSETQ. V was clipped by 2 bases and J by 4 bases; unmatched bases: 4. This CDR3 region has 15 residues. The CDR3 protein is CASSLQGAEYNEQFF. Here the CDR3 DNA reads TGCGCCAGCAGCTTACAGGGGGCAGAATACAATGAGCAGTTCTTC.

This CDR3 reads CASSFSTGLSSGANVLTF. The CDR3 nucleotides read TGTGCCAGCAGTTTCTCGACAGGTCTGAGCTCTGGGGCCAACGTCCTGACTTTC. V usage is TRBV27 and J usage is TRBJ2-6, with TRBD1 as a possible D gene (6 bases). Trimming left V 3 bases short and J 0 bases short, with 15 bases between. The germline V gene has CDR1 MNHEY and CDR2 SMNVEV (reference sequence). This CDR3 region has 18 residues. The variable domain in full, completed from reference TRBV27 and TRBJ2-6, reads EAQVTQNPRYLITVTGKKLTVTCSQNMNHEYMSWYRQDPGLGLRQIYYSMNVEVTDKGDVPEGYKVSRKEKRNFPLILESPSPNQTSLYFCASSFSTGLSSGANVLTFGAGSRLTVL.

This chain joins TRBV4-2 and TRBJ1-2; D uncertain. This CDR3 has 13 residues. Trimming pared 0 bases from V and 6 bases from J, leaving 8 bases between. Germline CDR1 reads LGHNA; CDR2 reads YNFKEQ. CDR3 loop: CASSQDWRDGYTF. The CDR3 coding sequence is TGTGCCAGCAGCCAAGATTGGAGGGATGGCTACACCTTC.

This clone was found a few times. This chain uses TRBV30 with TRBJ2-1; 8 bases match TRBD2. There are 15 residues in the CDR3. Trimming cost V 2 bases and J 8 bases; bases outside gene matches: 11. Germline CDR1 GTSNPN, CDR2 SVGIG (reference sequence). CDR3 bases: TGTGCCTGGAGTCCGCCGGGACTAGAATCCCATGAGCAGTTCTTC. This encodes CAWSPPGLESHEQFF.

In its sample, this clone was seen once. The CDR3 spells CASSPTRGSGYTF. The CDR3 DNA reads TGTGCCAGCAGTCCTACGCGGGGCTCTGGCTACACCTTC. The chain is built from TRBV27 and TRBJ1-2, with D maybe TRBD1 (5 bases). The CDR3 consists of 13 residues. The V gene lost 5 bases and the J gene lost 7 bases, with 14 bases spanning the gap. Per the germline V gene, CDR1 is MNHEY and CDR2 is SMNVEV (reference sequence).

The chain uses TRBV6-5 and TRBJ2-1; tentatively, D is TRBD2 (5 bases). The CDR3 consists of 13 residues. CDR1 and CDR2 (germline): MNHEY, SVGAGI. Trimming removed 7 bases from V and 3 bases from J, with 10 bases in between. CDR3 nucleotides: TGTGCCAGCACTAGGACTGGCTACAATGAGCAGTTCTTC. Translating it yields CASTRTGYNEQFF.

The chain is built from TRBV5-4 and TRBJ2-5, with 14 bases identical to TRBD2. The closer fit of TRBJ2-7 to the DNA end suggests the J call may be wrong. There are 16 residues in the CDR3. Germline CDR1 and CDR2: SGHNT and YYREEE (reference sequence). The CDR3 DNA is TGTGCCAGCAGCCCCGGGACTAGCGGGAGACACTACGAGCAGTACTTC. Amino acids: CASSPGTSGRHYEQYF.

The chain links TRBV7-2 to TRBJ2-7; D call uncertain. This CDR3 region has 15 residues. V lost 5 bases, J lost 0 bases, and 14 bases lay in between. Germline values: CDR1 SGHTA, CDR2 FQGNSA. CDR3 amino acids: CASSPTPGGSYEQYF. CDR3 sequence (DNA): TGTGCCAGCAGCCCAACCCCCGGTGGCTCCTACGAGCAGTACTTC.

The gene calls are TRBV2 and TRBJ2-3; 7 bases map to TRBD1. The ends lost 8 bases at V and 2 bases at J; junction bases unmatched: 7. Germline values: CDR1 SNHLY, CDR2 FYNNEI. The CDR3 has 14 residues. In DNA form, the CDR3 reads TGTGCCAGCGCTAGGGACAGAGACACAGATACGCAGTATTTT. Its protein product is CASARDRDTDTQYF.

This clone was found a few times. The chain uses TRBV12-5 and TRBJ1-1, with D possibly being TRBD1 (6 bases). V lost 1 base, J lost 10 bases, and 13 bases lay in between. Germline lookup yields CDR1 LGHNT and CDR2 FRNRAP. The CDR3 has 13 residues. The CDR3 region is CASGLGRGGGAFF. In nucleotides, the CDR3 is TGTGCTAGTGGTTTGGGCCGGGGAGGGGGAGCTTTCTTT.

V is TRBV5-1 and J is TRBJ1-5, with 7 bases lining up with TRBD1. After removal of 4 bases from V and 4 bases from J, the junction contained 5 bases not matched to a gene. Germline lookup yields CDR1 SGHRS and CDR2 YFSETQ. The CDR3 sequence is 14 residues long. CDR3 region: CASSLGTDNQPQHF. The DNA for the CDR3 is TGCGCCAGCAGCCTAGGGACAGATAATCAGCCCCAGCATTTT.

The CDR3 nucleotides are TGTGCCAGCAGTGGGACAGGGTTCTACGAGCAGTACTTC. Its translation: CASSGTGFYEQYF. The chain combines TRBV2 with TRBJ2-7, with 8 bases identical to TRBD1. The germline V gene encodes CDR1 SNHLY and CDR2 FYNNEI. Germline trimming cut 4 bases from V and 3 bases from J; bases unmatched to any gene: 2. The CDR3 sequence is 13 residues long. Combining the CDR3 with reference TRBV2 and TRBJ2-7 gives the whole variable domain EPEVTQTPSHQVTQMGQEVILRCVPISNHLYFYWYRQILGQKVEFLVSFYNNEISEKSEIFDDQFSVERPDGSNFTLKIRSTKLEDSAMYFCASSGTGFYEQYFGPGTRLTVT.

This clone was seen only once. The rearrangement uses TRBV5-1 and TRBJ1-2; 7 nucleotides align to TRBD1. Germline values: CDR1 SGHRS, CDR2 YFSETQ. V lost 3 bases and J lost 4; bases outside the gene matches: 12. The CDR3 is 16 amino acids. CDR3 protein: CASSSDGQEGGYGYTF. CDR3 DNA: TGCGCCAGCAGCTCCGACGGACAGGAAGGGGGCTATGGCTACACCTTC.

This chain links TRBV9 with TRBJ1-5, with a possible D match to TRBD1 (5 bases). V lost 4 bases and J lost 6, with 17 bases in between. CDR3 size: 15 residues. Germline CDR1 is SGDLS and CDR2 is YYNGEE. The CDR3 region is CASSPQGGLGQPQHF. Written as DNA, the CDR3 is TGTGCCAGCAGCCCCCAGGGTGGATTGGGTCAGCCCCAGCATTTT.

The chain combines TRBV10-3 with TRBJ1-2; D might be TRBD1 (5 bases). The CDR3 loop spans 13 amino acids. Trimming stripped 4 bases from V and 4 bases from J, with 10 bases between. Germline CDR1 is ENHRY and CDR2 is SYGVKD. DNA of the CDR3: TGTGCCATCAGTGTTCGACAGTTCTATGGCTACACCTTC. This sequence encodes CAISVRQFYGYTF.

CDR3 region: CASSARNPLETQYF. As DNA, the CDR3 is TGTGCCAGCAGTGCTAGAAACCCTCTTGAGACCCAGTACTTC. The chain has TRBV6-1 and TRBJ2-5; D remains ambiguous. Germline-derived CDR1 and CDR2 are MNHNS and SASEGT. The V end was cut by 4 bases, the J end by 5 bases, with 14 bases between. The CDR3 covers 14 residues.

V gene TRBV11-3 combines with J gene TRBJ2-5, with a weak D call TRBD2 (5 bases). V shed 1 base and J shed 3 bases, with 6 bases lying between them. The length of the CDR3 is 13 residues. Germline values: CDR1 SGHNT, CDR2 YENEEA. The CDR3 loop reads CASSLGGEETQYF. As DNA, the CDR3 is TGTGCCAGCAGCTTAGGGGGAGAAGAGACCCAGTACTTC.